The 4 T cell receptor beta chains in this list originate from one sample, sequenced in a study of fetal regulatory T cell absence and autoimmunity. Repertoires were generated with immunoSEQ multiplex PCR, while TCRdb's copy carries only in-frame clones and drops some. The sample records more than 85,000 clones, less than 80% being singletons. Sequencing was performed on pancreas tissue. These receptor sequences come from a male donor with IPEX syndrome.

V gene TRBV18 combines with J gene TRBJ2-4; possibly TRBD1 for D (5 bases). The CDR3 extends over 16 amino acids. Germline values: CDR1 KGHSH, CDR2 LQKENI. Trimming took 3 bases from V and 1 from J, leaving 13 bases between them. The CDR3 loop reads CASSPYDSYAKNIQYF. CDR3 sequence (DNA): TGTGCCAGCTCACCTTACGACAGTTACGCCAAAAACATTCAGTACTTC.

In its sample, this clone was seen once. The CDR3, as DNA: TGCGCCAGCAGCCAAGAAACCCGCCCGTTCTACGAGCAGTACTTC. Residues: CASSQETRPFYEQYF. The chain combines TRBV4-1 with TRBJ2-7; D ambiguous. Germline V gene sequence: CDR1 MGHRA, CDR2 YSYEKL. The CDR3 has 15 residues. V shed 0 bases and J shed 3 bases, with 12 bases lying between them.

The DNA of the CDR3 is TGCGCCAGCAGTGAGTTGATGACCCGAACGTCCTACGAGCAGTACTTC. The encoded protein is CASSELMTRTSYEQYF. The gene calls are TRBV10-2 and TRBJ2-7; D uncertain. Germline assignment: CDR1 WSHSY and CDR2 SAAADI. Trimming took off 1 base at V and 1 base at J, with 14 bases between the two ends. The CDR3 is 16 residues long.

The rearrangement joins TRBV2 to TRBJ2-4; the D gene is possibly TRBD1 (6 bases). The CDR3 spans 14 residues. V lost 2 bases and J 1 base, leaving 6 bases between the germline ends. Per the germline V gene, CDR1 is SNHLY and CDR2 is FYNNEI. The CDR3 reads CASSEQGAKNIQYF. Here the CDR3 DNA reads TGTGCCAGCAGTGAACAGGGGGCCAAAAACATTCAGTACTTC.